This TCR beta chain originates from a study of blood T cell repertoires in COVID-19. Turning to the study itself: Specimens from acute and convalescent COVID-19 originated in the United States, Italy and Spain. From T cells, B-cell-depleted T cells, or PBMCs came the material, which was cDNA or gDNA.

In the original analysis: By means of reference gene primer amplification, nucleated cell counts were estimated. Profiled with immunoSEQ multiplex PCR; TCRdb holds only in-frame clones, not every one. Clone size and V and J calls were adopted from that table, with D and trimming inferred from the DNA. The table lists 150,000 to 200,000 clones, 75% to 90% of them singletons. Germline CDR1 is SEHNR and CDR2 is FQNEAQ (reference sequence). The J segment lost 4 bases and the V segment lost 3 bases, leaving 3 bases of the junction unmatched. The CDR3 covers 13 residues. The clonotype originates from a middle-aged man with acute or convalescent COVID-19. The rearrangement joins TRBV7-9 to TRBJ2-7; 7 bases are a match to TRBD1. The sequencing sample was made of peripheral blood. In DNA, the CDR3 is TGTGCCAGCAGCTTCGACAGGGTTTACGAGCAGTACTTC. Translated: CASSFDRVYEQYF.